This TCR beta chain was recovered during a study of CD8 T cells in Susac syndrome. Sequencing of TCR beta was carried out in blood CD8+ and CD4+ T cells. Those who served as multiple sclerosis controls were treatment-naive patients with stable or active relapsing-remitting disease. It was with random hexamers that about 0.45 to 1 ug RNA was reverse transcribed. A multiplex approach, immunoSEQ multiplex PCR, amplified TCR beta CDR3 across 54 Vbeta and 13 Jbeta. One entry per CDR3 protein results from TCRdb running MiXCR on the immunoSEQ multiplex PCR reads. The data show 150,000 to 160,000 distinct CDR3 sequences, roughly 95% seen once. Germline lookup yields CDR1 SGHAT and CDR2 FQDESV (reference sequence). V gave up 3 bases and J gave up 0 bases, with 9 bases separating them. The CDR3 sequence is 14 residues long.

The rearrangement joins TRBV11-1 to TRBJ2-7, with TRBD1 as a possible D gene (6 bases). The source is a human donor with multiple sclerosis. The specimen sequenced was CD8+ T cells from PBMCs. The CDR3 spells CASSFEDSSYEQYF. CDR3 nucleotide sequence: TGTGCCAGCAGCTTTGAGGACAGCTCCTACGAGCAGTACTTC.